This TCR beta chain was identified in a study of OX40 agonist ivuxolimab in advanced cancers. Notes on this clone: Its specificity is unknown.

Germline loops: CDR1 SGHRS, CDR2 YFSETQ. Trimming took off 4 bases at V and 0 bases at J, with 5 bases between the two ends. The length of the CDR3 is 14 residues. Profiling relied on immunoSEQ multiplex PCR, and the TCRdb table lists in-frame clones only, not all of them. Seen here are about 72,000 clones, about 88% observed once, and the top ten hold 0.95% to 1.3%. General study findings and limits: Averaged across samples, CD8+ T cells carried more expanded clones than CD4+ did.

The sequence derives from an adult with an advanced solid tumor such as melanoma, head and neck, liver or kidney cancer. This chain connects TRBV5-1 to TRBJ2-6; D is unresolved. This material consisted of CD4+ or CD8+ T cells sorted from blood, taken in a trial of the OX40 agonist ivuxolimab. The CDR3 nucleotides read TGCGCCAGCAGCAATAACTCTGGGGCCAACGTCCTGACTTTC. Its protein is CASSNNSGANVLTF.